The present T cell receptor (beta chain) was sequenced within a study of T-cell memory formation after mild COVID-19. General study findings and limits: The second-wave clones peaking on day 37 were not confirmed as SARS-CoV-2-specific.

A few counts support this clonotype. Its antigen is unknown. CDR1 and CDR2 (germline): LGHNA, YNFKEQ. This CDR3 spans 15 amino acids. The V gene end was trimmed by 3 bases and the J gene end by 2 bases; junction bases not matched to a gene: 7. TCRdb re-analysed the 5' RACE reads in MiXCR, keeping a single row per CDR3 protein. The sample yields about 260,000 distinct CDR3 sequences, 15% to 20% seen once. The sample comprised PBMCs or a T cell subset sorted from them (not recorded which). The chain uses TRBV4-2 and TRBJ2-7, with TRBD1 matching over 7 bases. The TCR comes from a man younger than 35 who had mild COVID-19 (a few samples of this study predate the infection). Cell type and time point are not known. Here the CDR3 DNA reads TGTGCCAGCAGCCAGGGCGGACAGGAGGCCTACGAGCAGTACTTC. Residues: CASSQGGQEAYEQYF.